The 8 T cell receptor beta chains presented below share a single source sample, sequenced in a study of CD8 T cells in Susac syndrome (dated by TCRdb to between 2018 and 2020). Library creation used the immunoSEQ multiplex PCR assay. RNA was extracted with the RNeasy kit and roughly 0.45 to 1 ug was reverse transcribed using random hexamers. TCRdb trimmed the raw reads at Q25, called clones with MiXCR and kept productive beta chains. CDR3 protein duplicates are merged, each entry listing the most common genes and DNA. In this sample the table shows 170,000 or so distinct CDR3 sequences, under 95% of which occur a single time. Together, the top ten hold 0.12% of the sample. The sample consisted of CD4+ T cells from PBMCs. These receptors all come from a human donor with Susac syndrome.

The chain carries TRBV19 and TRBJ2-4; TRBD1 aligns across 7 bases. V lost 7 bases and J lost 11; bases outside the gene matches: 8. The CDR3 is made up of 12 amino acids. Germline V lookup: CDR1 LNHDA, CDR2 SQIVND (reference sequence). This CDR3 is CASNPRQGLQYF. CDR3 nucleotide sequence: TGTGCCAGTAACCCAAGACAGGGCCTTCAGTACTTC.

The chain carries TRBV4-2 and TRBJ1-6, with D perhaps matching TRBD1 (5 bases). The V end was cut by 0 bases, the J end by 10 bases, with 16 bases between. Germline V lookup: CDR1 LGHNA, CDR2 YNFKEQ. This CDR3 comprises 16 residues. In DNA form, the CDR3 reads TGTGCCAGCAGCCAAGAGACAGTTATTGTCGGCTCACCCCTCCACTTT. Translated: CASSQETVIVGSPLHF.

J is TRBJ2-3 and V is TRBV2, with 9 bases identical to TRBD1. CDR1 is SNHLY, CDR2 FYNNEI, per germline. This CDR3 is 14 amino acids long. Losses at the gene ends were 5 bases for V and 4 bases for J; bases not matched to a gene: 4. CDR3 residues: CASSLDRGADTQYF. The CDR3 DNA reads TGTGCCAGCAGTTTGGACAGGGGTGCAGATACGCAGTATTTT.

This chain connects TRBV3-1 to TRBJ1-1; no definite D call. This CDR3 is built from 13 residues. The germline CDR1 and CDR2 sequences are LGHDT and YNNKEL (reference sequence). Trimming pared 7 bases from V and 7 bases from J, leaving 16 bases between. The CDR3 is CASTTTPHLEAFF. Here the CDR3 DNA reads TGTGCCAGCACCACCACCCCACACCTTGAAGCTTTCTTT.

V gene TRBV4-1 combines with J gene TRBJ2-3, with 9 bases matching TRBD2. The V gene end was trimmed by 0 bases and the J gene end by 1 base; junction bases not matched to a gene: 2. Germline values: CDR1 MGHRA, CDR2 YSYEKL. This CDR3 contains 16 residues. The CDR3 loop is CASSQEASGGTDTQYF. CDR3 sequence (DNA): TGCGCCAGCAGCCAAGAGGCTAGCGGGGGCACAGATACGCAGTATTTT.

V and J are TRBV27 and TRBJ1-2, with TRBD1 identical over 10 bases. CDR1 is MNHEY, CDR2 SMNVEV, per germline (reference sequence). V lost 8 bases to trimming and J lost 0 bases; unmatched junction nucleotides: 9. This CDR3 is 16 amino acids long. CDR3 DNA: TGTGCCAGCGCGACAGGGGGCTCAACAACTAACTATGGCTACACCTTC. Protein product: CASATGGSTTNYGYTF.

The chain is built from TRBV3-1 and TRBJ1-6; no reliable D call. Germline CDR1 reads LGHDT; CDR2 reads YNNKEL (reference sequence). V lost 0 bases and J lost 6, with 6 bases in between. This CDR3 is 14 amino acids long. The CDR3 DNA is TGTGCCAGCAGCCAAGAGACGGGTAATTCACCCCTCCACTTT. Protein: CASSQETGNSPLHF.

This rearrangement joins TRBV5-1 to TRBJ1-1; no definite D call. Germline V gene data show CDR1 as SGHRS and CDR2 as YFSETQ. The CDR3 consists of 16 residues. Trimming took 0 bases from V and 6 from J, leaving 18 bases between them. The CDR3 spells CASSLDTPMRRAEAFF. The CDR3 coding sequence is TGCGCCAGCAGCTTGGATACCCCCATGCGGAGGGCTGAAGCTTTCTTT.